This T cell receptor (beta chain) emerged from a study of T cell responses to AZD1222 COVID-19 vaccine. Study-level information: Second doses that came at about 4 or about 12 weeks were put together.

V was cut by 5 bases and J by 4 bases, with 17 bases left in between. The length of the CDR3 is 15 residues. CDR1 SGHVS and CDR2 FNYEAQ come from the germline V gene. Overall study results and limits: Donors were chiefly white British, with a greater number of females, and clonal diversity was perhaps underestimated.

Data came from immunoSEQ multiplex PCR; TCRdb stores just in-frame clones and leaves some out. Among around 120,000 clones, about 90% were seen once, and the ten largest hold approximately 9.3%. As concerns this clone: The antigen is undetermined.

The V and J genes are TRBV7-6 and TRBJ1-1; possible D gene TRBD1, 5 bases. Sequenced here: peripheral blood, sampled on day 0 of AZD1222 vaccination. The receptor was derived from an adult in good health. The CDR3 is CASSPQKVQGTEAFF. The CDR3 DNA reads as TGTGCCAGCAGCCCCCAGAAAGTCCAGGGCACTGAAGCTTTCTTT.